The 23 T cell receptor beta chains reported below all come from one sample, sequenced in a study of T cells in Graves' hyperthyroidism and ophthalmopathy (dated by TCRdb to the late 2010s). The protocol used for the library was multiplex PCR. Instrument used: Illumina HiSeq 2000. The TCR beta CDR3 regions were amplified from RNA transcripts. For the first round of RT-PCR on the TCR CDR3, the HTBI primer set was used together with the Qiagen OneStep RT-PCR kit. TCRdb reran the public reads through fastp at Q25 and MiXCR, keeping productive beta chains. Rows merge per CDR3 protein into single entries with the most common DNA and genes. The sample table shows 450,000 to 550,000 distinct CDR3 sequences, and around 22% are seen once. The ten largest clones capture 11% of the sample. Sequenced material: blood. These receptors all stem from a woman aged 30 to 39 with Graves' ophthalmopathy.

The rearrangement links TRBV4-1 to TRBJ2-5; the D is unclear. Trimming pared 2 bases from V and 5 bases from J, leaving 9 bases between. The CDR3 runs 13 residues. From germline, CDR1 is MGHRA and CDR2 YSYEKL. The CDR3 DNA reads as TGCGCCAGCAGCCAAAACAACGAGGAGACCCAGTACTTC. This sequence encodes CASSQNNEETQYF.

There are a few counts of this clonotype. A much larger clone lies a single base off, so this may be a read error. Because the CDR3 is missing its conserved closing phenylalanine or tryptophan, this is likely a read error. DNA for the CDR3: TGTGCCAGCAGTTTAAGGGGCCCTGGCTCCTACGAGCAGTACTAC. Translating gives CASSLRGPGSYEQYY. The rearrangement joins TRBV27 to TRBJ2-7; D may be TRBD1 (5 bases). This CDR3 is 15 amino acids long. The V and J ends lost 2 bases and 0 bases respectively, with 11 bases between them. Germline assignment: CDR1 MNHEY and CDR2 SMNVEV (reference sequence).

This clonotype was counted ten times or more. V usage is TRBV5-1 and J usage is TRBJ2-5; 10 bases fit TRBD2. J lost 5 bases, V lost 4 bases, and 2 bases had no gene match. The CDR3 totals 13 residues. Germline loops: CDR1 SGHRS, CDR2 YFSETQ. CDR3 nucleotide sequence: TGCGCCAGCAGCCAGACTAGCGGGGAGACCCAGTACTTC. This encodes CASSQTSGETQYF.

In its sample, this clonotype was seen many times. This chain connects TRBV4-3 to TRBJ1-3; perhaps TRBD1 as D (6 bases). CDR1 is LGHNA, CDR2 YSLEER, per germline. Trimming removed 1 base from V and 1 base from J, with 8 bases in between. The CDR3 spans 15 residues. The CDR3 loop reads CASSQGGASGNTIYF. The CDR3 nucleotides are TGCGCCAGCAGCCAAGGGGGGGCATCTGGAAACACCATATATTTT.

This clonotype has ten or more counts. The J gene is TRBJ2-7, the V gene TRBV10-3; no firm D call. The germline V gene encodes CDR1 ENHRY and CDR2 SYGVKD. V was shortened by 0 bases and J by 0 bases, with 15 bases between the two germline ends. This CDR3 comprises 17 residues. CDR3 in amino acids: CAISESPRAGNSYEQYF. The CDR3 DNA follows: TGTGCCATCAGTGAGTCTCCTCGGGCAGGTAACTCCTACGAGCAGTACTTC.

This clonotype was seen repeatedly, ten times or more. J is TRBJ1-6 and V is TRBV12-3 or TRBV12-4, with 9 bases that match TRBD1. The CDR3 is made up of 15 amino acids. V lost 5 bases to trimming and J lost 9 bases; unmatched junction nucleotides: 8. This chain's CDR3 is CASSVRDRVLSPLHF. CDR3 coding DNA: TGTGCCAGCAGTGTCCGGGACAGGGTTCTTTCACCCCTCCACTTT.

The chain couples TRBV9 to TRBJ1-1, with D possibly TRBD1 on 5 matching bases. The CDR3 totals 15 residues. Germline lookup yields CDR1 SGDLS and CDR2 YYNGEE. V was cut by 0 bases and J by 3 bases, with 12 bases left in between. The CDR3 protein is CASSVAIQGDTEAFF. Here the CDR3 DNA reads TGTGCCAGCAGCGTAGCCATCCAGGGAGACACTGAAGCTTTCTTT.

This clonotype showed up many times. The chain's CDR3 is CASSSWGVPGQGFTF. CDR3 DNA sequence: TGTGCCAGCAGTTCATGGGGGGTACCGGGACAGGGGTTCACCTTC. V gene TRBV28 combines with J gene TRBJ1-2; the match to TRBD1 covers 10 bases. Per germline, CDR1 MDHEN and CDR2 SYDVKM. The CDR3 is 15 amino acids. With V trimmed by 4 bases and J by 13 bases, 15 bases remained unmatched.

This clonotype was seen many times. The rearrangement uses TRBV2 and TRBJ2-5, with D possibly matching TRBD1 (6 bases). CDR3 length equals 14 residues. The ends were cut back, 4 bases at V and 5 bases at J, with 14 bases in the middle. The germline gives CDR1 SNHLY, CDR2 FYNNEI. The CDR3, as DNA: TGTGCCAGCAGTGTCAATGGCAGGGGTGAGACCCAGTACTTC. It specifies CASSVNGRGETQYF. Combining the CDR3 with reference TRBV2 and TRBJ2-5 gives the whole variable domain EPEVTQTPSHQVTQMGQEVILRCVPISNHLYFYWYRQILGQKVEFLVSFYNNEISEKSEIFDDQFSVERPDGSNFTLKIRSTKLEDSAMYFCASSVNGRGETQYFGPGTRLLVL.

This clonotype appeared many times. CDR3 residues: CASSIDFEGGDYGYTF. The CDR3 nucleotides are TGTGCCAGTAGTATAGATTTCGAAGGGGGAGACTATGGCTACACCTTC. The genes are TRBV19 and TRBJ1-2; possibly TRBD1 for D (6 bases). V gave up 0 bases and J gave up 3 bases, with 14 bases separating them. Germline-derived CDR1 and CDR2 are LNHDA and SQIVND (reference sequence). The CDR3 totals 16 residues.

The CDR3 sequence is CASSQGSPGTPNQPQHF. CDR3 coding DNA: TGCGCCAGCAGCCAAGGGTCCCCCGGGACCCCTAATCAGCCCCAGCATTTT. This chain connects TRBV4-1 to TRBJ1-5; maybe TRBD1 (5 bases). CDR1 MGHRA and CDR2 YSYEKL come from the germline V gene. This CDR3 has 17 amino acids. V dropped 1 base and J dropped 4 bases, with 17 bases sitting between them.

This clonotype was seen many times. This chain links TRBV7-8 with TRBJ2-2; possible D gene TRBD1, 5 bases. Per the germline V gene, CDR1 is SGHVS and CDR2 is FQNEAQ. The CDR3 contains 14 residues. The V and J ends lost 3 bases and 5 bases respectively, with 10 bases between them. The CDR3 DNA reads TGTGCCAGCAGCTTTACCAGGGCGACCGGGGAGCTGTTTTTT. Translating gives CASSFTRATGELFF. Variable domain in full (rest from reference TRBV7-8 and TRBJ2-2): GAGVSQSPRYKVAKRGQDVALRCDPISGHVSLFWYQQALGQGPEFLTYFQNEAQLDKSGLPSDRFFAERPEGSVSTLKIQRTQQEDSAVYLCASSFTRATGELFFGEGSRLTVL.

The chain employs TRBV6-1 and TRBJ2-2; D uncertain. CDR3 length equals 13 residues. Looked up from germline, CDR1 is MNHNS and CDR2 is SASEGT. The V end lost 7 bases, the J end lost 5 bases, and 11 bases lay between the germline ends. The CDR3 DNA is TGTGCCAGCAAAAATGGGATAACCGGGGAGCTGTTTTTT. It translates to CASKNGITGELFF.

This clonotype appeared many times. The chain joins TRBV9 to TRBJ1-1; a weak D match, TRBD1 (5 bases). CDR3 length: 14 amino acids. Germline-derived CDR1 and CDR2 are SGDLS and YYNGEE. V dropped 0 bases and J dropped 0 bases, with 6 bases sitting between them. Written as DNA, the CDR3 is TGTGCCAGCAGCGTAGCCAGGGTGAACACTGAAGCTTTCTTT. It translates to CASSVARVNTEAFF.

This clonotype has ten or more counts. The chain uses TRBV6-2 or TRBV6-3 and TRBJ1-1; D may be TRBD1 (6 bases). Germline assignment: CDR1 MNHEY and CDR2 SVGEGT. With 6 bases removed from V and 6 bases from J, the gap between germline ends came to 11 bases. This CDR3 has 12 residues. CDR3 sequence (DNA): TGTGCCAGCAGCTATGGACAGCCTGAAGCTTTCTTT. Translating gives CASSYGQPEAFF.

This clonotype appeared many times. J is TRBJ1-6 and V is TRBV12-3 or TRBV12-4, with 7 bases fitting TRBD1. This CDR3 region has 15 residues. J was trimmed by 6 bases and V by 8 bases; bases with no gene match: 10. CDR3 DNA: TGTGCCAGCGCCAAACCAGGGGGTGGTAATTCACCCCTCCACTTT. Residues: CASAKPGGGNSPLHF.

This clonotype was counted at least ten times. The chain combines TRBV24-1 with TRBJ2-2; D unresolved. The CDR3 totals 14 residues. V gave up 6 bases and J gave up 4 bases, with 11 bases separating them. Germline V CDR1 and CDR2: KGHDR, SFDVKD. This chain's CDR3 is CATSRRWGTGELFF. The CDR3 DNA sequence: TGTGCCACCAGTCGCAGGTGGGGCACCGGGGAGCTGTTTTTT.

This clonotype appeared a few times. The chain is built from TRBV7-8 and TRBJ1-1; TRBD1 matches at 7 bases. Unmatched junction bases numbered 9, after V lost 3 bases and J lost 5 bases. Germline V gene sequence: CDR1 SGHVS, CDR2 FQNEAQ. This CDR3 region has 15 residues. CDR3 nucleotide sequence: TGTGCCAGCAGCTTTGGGAGGACAGGTGAAACTGAAGCTTTCTTT. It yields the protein CASSFGRTGETEAFF.

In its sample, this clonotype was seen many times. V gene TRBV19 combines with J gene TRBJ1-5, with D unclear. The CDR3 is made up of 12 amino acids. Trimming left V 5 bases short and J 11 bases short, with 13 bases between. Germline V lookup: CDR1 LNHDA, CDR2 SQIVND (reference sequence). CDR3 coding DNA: TGTGCCAGTAGTCACCGGGAGCGTACCCAGCATTTT. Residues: CASSHRERTQHF. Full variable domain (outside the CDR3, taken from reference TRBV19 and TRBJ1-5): DGGITQSPKYLFRKEGQNVTLSCEQNLNHDAMYWYRQDPGQGLRLIYYSQIVNDFQKGDIAEGYSVSREKKESFPLTVTSAQKNPTAFYLCASSHRERTQHFGDGTRLSIL.

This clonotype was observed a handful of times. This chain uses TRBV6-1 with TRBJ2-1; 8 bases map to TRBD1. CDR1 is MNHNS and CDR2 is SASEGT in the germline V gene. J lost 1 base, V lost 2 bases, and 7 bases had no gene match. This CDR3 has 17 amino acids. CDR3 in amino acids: CASSENPGQDSYNEQFF. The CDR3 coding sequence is TGTGCCAGCAGTGAAAACCCGGGACAGGATTCCTACAATGAGCAGTTCTTC.

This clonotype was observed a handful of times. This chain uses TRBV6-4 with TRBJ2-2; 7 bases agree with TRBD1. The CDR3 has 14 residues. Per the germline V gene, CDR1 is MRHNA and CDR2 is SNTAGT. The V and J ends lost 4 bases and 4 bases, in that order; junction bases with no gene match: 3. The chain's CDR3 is CASSARQGTGELFF. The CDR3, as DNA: TGTGCCAGCAGTGCCCGACAGGGCACCGGGGAGCTGTTTTTT.

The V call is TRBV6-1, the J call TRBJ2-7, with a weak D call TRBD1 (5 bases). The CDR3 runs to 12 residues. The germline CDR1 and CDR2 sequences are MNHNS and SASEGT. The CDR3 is CAGSDTGYEQYV. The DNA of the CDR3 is TGTGCCGGATCGGACACCGGCTACGAGCAGTATGTC.

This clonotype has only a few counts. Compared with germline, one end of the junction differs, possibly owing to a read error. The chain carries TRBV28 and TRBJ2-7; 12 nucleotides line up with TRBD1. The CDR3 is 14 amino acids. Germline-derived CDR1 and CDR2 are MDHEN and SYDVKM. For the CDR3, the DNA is TGTGCCAGCAGTTTCGGGACAGGGGGCTACAAGCAGTACTTC. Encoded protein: CASSFGTGGYKQYF.